The next 26 T cell receptor beta chains were all read from a single sample in a study of blood T cell repertoires in COVID-19. Only in-frame clones appear in the TCRdb table, and some are missing; sequencing was by immunoSEQ multiplex PCR. This sample has a few hundred thousand clones, with roughly four fifths found just once. The sequenced sample consisted of PBMCs or T cells enriched from blood (not recorded which). These receptors all come from a man aged 45 to 65 who had recovered from COVID-19.

This chain links TRBV2 with TRBJ2-2, with D possibly TRBD2 on 5 matching bases. V was trimmed by 11 bases and J by 0 bases, leaving 19 bases between them. In germline, CDR1 is SNHLY, CDR2 FYNNEI. This CDR3 has 16 residues. The CDR3: CACLGGPTTNTGELFF. The CDR3 DNA reads TGTGCCTGCCTAGGCGGGCCGACAACGAACACCGGGGAGCTGTTTTTT.

The table lists this clone with a count of one. The V gene is TRBV3-1 (or the pseudogene TRBV3-2), the J gene TRBJ2-7; the match to TRBD1 covers 7 bases. The CDR3 is 16 amino acids. The germline gives CDR1 LGHDT, CDR2 YNNKEL (reference sequence). The V gene end was trimmed by 4 bases and the J gene end by 9 bases; junction bases not matched to a gene: 18. The DNA of the CDR3 is TGTGCCAGCAGCCTAGCAACAGGGGCCAGTAGGGGGTGGCAGTACTTC. Its translation is CASSLATGASRGWQYF.

The chain carries TRBV20-1 and TRBJ2-7, with D perhaps TRBD1 (5 bases). Trimming stripped 5 bases from V and 2 bases from J, with 19 bases between. Looked up from germline, CDR1 is DFQATT and CDR2 is SNEGSKA (reference sequence). CDR3 length: 15 residues. The CDR3 nucleotides read TGCAGTGCTGGTGCTCTGGACACCCAGACCTACGAGCAGTACTTC. It codes for CSAGALDTQTYEQYF.

This chain's CDR3 is CASRAYRGSQETQYF. The CDR3 DNA sequence: TGTGCCAGCAGAGCCTACAGGGGGAGCCAAGAGACCCAGTACTTC. The chain links TRBV6-5 to TRBJ2-5; TRBD1 aligns across 8 bases. This CDR3 has 15 amino acids. The junction had 7 bases not matched to a gene; V was cut back by 6 bases and J by 1 base. Per the germline V gene, CDR1 is MNHEY and CDR2 is SVGAGI.

Written as DNA, the CDR3 is TGTGCCAGCAGGGAAACAGGGTTATGGGAGGAGCTGTTTTTT. Protein sequence: CASRETGLWEELFF. The chain links TRBV2 to TRBJ2-2, with a possible D match to TRBD1 (6 bases). This CDR3 spans 14 amino acids. Trimming removed 6 bases at V and 10 bases at J, with 18 bases between. Looked up from germline, CDR1 is SNHLY and CDR2 is FYNNEI.

The V gene is TRBV25-1, the J gene TRBJ2-1; tentative D call: TRBD2 (5 bases). CDR1 MGHDK and CDR2 SYGVNS come from the germline V gene. Trimming took 6 bases from V and 4 from J, leaving 10 bases between them. This CDR3 has 13 residues. CDR3 protein: CASSLWTYNEQFF. The CDR3 coding sequence is TGTGCCAGCAGCCTTTGGACTTACAATGAGCAGTTCTTC.

V gene TRBV10-3 combines with J gene TRBJ2-2; a weak D match, TRBD2 (6 bases). Germline loops: CDR1 ENHRY, CDR2 SYGVKD. This CDR3 has 16 residues. Trimming shortened V by 0 bases and J by 0 bases, and 8 bases separated the two germline ends. CDR3 DNA: TGTGCCATCAGTGAGTCGCGGGGCGCGAACACCGGGGAGCTGTTTTTT. Amino acid sequence: CAISESRGANTGELFF.

The chain joins TRBV19 to TRBJ1-4, with TRBD1 matching 10 bases. The V gene's germline CDR1 is LNHDA and CDR2 SQIVND (reference sequence). CDR3 length equals 15 residues. The ends lost 9 bases at V and 7 bases at J; junction bases unmatched: 11. The chain's CDR3 is CASSDEGTGVEKLFF. The CDR3 bases are TGTGCCAGCAGTGACGAGGGGACAGGGGTTGAAAAACTGTTTTTT. The full variable domain, in which reference TRBV19 and TRBJ1-4 provide the parts outside the CDR3, is DGGITQSPKYLFRKEGQNVTLSCEQNLNHDAMYWYRQDPGQGLRLIYYSQIVNDFQKGDIAEGYSVSREKKESFPLTVTSAQKNPTAFYLCASSDEGTGVEKLFFGSGTQLSVL.

The V and J genes are TRBV6-5 and TRBJ2-5; TRBD2 aligns across 7 bases. Germline V lookup: CDR1 MNHEY, CDR2 SVGAGI. The V segment lost 8 bases and the J segment 1 base; nucleotides outside the gene matches: 4. The CDR3 totals 13 residues. The CDR3 sequence: CASGEGLQETQYF. The CDR3 nucleotides are TGTGCCAGCGGGGAGGGACTCCAAGAGACCCAGTACTTC.

The J gene is TRBJ1-5, the V gene TRBV6-5; 10 bases map to TRBD1. CDR1 MNHEY and CDR2 SVGAGI come from the germline V gene. This CDR3 spans 14 amino acids. Trimming took 4 bases from V and 4 from J; bases not matched to a gene: 1. CDR3 nucleotides: TGTGCCAGCAGTTGGGACAGGGGTAATCAGCCCCAGCATTTT. Translating gives CASSWDRGNQPQHF.

The table lists this clone with a count of one. This rearrangement joins TRBV30 to TRBJ2-7; D is ambiguous. The CDR3 consists of 16 residues. Trimming stripped 3 bases from V and 5 bases from J, with 23 bases between. Germline CDR1 GTSNPN, CDR2 SVGIG (reference sequence). The CDR3 region is CAWSDPTLPSPNEQYF. In nucleotides, the CDR3 is TGTGCCTGGAGCGATCCGACTTTACCCAGCCCCAACGAGCAGTACTTC.

The chain joins TRBV5-1 to TRBJ2-3, with D tentatively TRBD1 (6 bases). This CDR3 region has 15 residues. The V end was cut by 3 bases, the J end by 1 base, with 12 bases between. Per germline, CDR1 SGHRS and CDR2 YFSETQ. The CDR3 sequence: CASSSRGLGTDTQYF. The CDR3 DNA sequence: TGCGCCAGCAGCTCCAGGGGTTTAGGCACAGATACGCAGTATTTT.

This clone appeared a single time. The gene calls are TRBV24-1 and TRBJ2-7; 11 bases fit TRBD1. CDR1 is KGHDR, CDR2 SFDVKD, per germline. After removal of 4 bases from V and 7 bases from J, the junction contained 11 bases not matched to a gene. CDR3 size: 16 residues. The CDR3 reads CATSDPGQGAGGEQYF. DNA for the CDR3: TGTGCCACCAGTGACCCCGGACAGGGGGCCGGTGGGGAGCAGTACTTC.

This rearrangement joins TRBV2 to TRBJ1-2; 7 bases agree with TRBD1. The V segment lost 7 bases and the J segment 0 bases; nucleotides outside the gene matches: 11. Germline lookup yields CDR1 SNHLY and CDR2 FYNNEI. The CDR3 totals 16 residues. The CDR3, as DNA: TGTGCCAGCATATTACAGGGGAAGGTCGCTAACTATGGCTACACCTTC. Amino acid sequence: CASILQGKVANYGYTF.

This sequence joins TRBV4-2 and TRBJ2-7, with 8 bases fitting TRBD2. The ends lost 1 base at V and 5 bases at J; junction bases unmatched: 7. The CDR3 sequence is 15 residues long. CDR1 LGHNA and CDR2 YNFKEQ come from the germline V gene. Here the CDR3 reads CASSQARTSFHEQYF. CDR3 DNA sequence: TGTGCCAGCAGCCAAGCAAGGACTAGCTTCCACGAGCAGTACTTC.

The V gene is TRBV9, the J gene TRBJ2-3; 7 positions agree with TRBD1. The V gene end was trimmed by 4 bases and the J gene end by 0 bases; junction bases not matched to a gene: 8. Per germline, CDR1 SGDLS and CDR2 YYNGEE. The CDR3 is 16 residues long. This chain's CDR3 is CASSSRQGGSTDTQYF. CDR3 DNA sequence: TGTGCCAGCAGCTCCCGACAGGGTGGTAGCACAGATACGCAGTATTTT.

The chain uses TRBV19 and TRBJ2-7; no firm D call. The V end lost 0 bases, the J end lost 5 bases, and 5 bases lay between the germline ends. The V gene's germline CDR1 is LNHDA and CDR2 SQIVND (reference sequence). This CDR3 is 12 amino acids long. The CDR3 region has the DNA TGTGCCAGTAGTATAGATCCCAACGAGCAGTACTTC. It translates to CASSIDPNEQYF.

CDR3 DNA: TGTGCCATCACCCTTGGACAGGTAACGGGAAACACTGAAGCTTTCTTT. Protein sequence: CAITLGQVTGNTEAFF. The rearrangement links TRBV10-3 to TRBJ1-1; 7 bases are shared with TRBD1. The trim removed 7 bases at V and 2 bases at J, leaving 13 bases unmatched. CDR3 size: 16 residues. Germline V lookup: CDR1 ENHRY, CDR2 SYGVKD.

V is TRBV3-1 (or the pseudogene TRBV3-2) and J is TRBJ1-4, with D tentatively TRBD1 (5 bases). This CDR3 spans 16 amino acids. Trimming cost V 3 bases and J 0 bases, with 11 bases left between them. In germline, CDR1 is LGHDT, CDR2 YNNKEL (reference sequence). CDR3 DNA: TGTGCCAGCAGCCAGGGGGGAGGAACAACTAATGAAAAACTGTTTTTT. It is translated as CASSQGGGTTNEKLFF.

The V call is TRBV7-9, the J call TRBJ2-1; D perhaps matches TRBD1 (6 bases). Germline assignment: CDR1 SEHNR and CDR2 FQNEAQ (reference sequence). V was pared by 5 bases and J by 9 bases, with 14 bases between. This CDR3 is built from 13 residues. The CDR3 sequence is CASSHRQVGEQFF. The CDR3 DNA reads as TGTGCCAGCAGCCACCGACAGGTTGGTGAGCAGTTCTTC. Full variable domain (missing parts from reference TRBV7-9 and TRBJ2-1): DTGVSQNPRHKITKRGQNVTFRCDPISEHNRLYWYRQTLGQGPEFLTYFQNEAQLEKSRLLSDRFSAERPKGSFSTLEIQRTEQGDSAMYLCASSHRQVGEQFFGPGTRLTVL.

This clone appeared once. V usage is TRBV11-3 and J usage is TRBJ1-6, with D possibly matching TRBD1 (5 bases). This CDR3 comprises 18 residues. Trimming stripped 0 bases from V and 0 bases from J, with 12 bases between. CDR1 is SGHNT, CDR2 YENEEA, per germline. The DNA for the CDR3 is TGTGCCAGCAGCTTAGACGACAGAAAGAGCTCCTATAATTCACCCCTCCACTTT. Its protein product is CASSLDDRKSSYNSPLHF.

This clone was detected once. This chain links TRBV6-2 or TRBV6-3 with TRBJ2-7; the match to TRBD2 covers 8 bases. Looked up from germline, CDR1 is MNHEY and CDR2 is SVGEGT. V was pared by 2 bases and J by 2 bases, with 2 bases of the junction left unmatched. The CDR3 totals 14 residues. CDR3 DNA: TGTGCCAGCAGTTACGGCGGGGGGACCTACGAGCAGTACTTC. Translation gives CASSYGGGTYEQYF.

The chain employs TRBV3-1 (or the pseudogene TRBV3-2) and TRBJ1-1; 7 nucleotides agree with TRBD1. CDR3 length equals 15 residues. The trim removed 3 bases at V and 6 bases at J, leaving 10 bases unmatched. CDR1 is LGHDT, CDR2 YNNKEL, per germline (reference sequence). CDR3 sequence: CASSQARQGLAEAFF. The CDR3 nucleotides read TGTGCCAGCAGCCAGGCAAGACAGGGTTTGGCTGAAGCTTTCTTT.

This chain uses TRBV19 with TRBJ1-6; 8 bases match TRBD1. This CDR3 is 19 amino acids long. The junction had 15 bases not matched to a gene; V was cut back by 8 bases and J by 0 bases. Germline V gives CDR1 LNHDA, CDR2 SQIVND (reference sequence). This CDR3 is CASGPGQGMIGSYNSPLHF. The CDR3 DNA is TGTGCCAGTGGCCCAGGACAGGGTATGATCGGCTCCTATAATTCACCCCTCCACTTT.

The genes are TRBV9 and TRBJ2-1; D is unresolved. Germline V gives CDR1 SGDLS, CDR2 YYNGEE. The CDR3 length is 15 residues. The V end was cut by 2 bases, the J end by 4 bases, with 13 bases between. The CDR3 here is CASSVGQENYNEQFF. The CDR3 DNA is TGTGCCAGCAGCGTCGGTCAAGAGAATTACAATGAGCAGTTCTTC.

The V call is TRBV5-4, the J call TRBJ1-2; 9 positions agree with TRBD1. Germline V CDR1 and CDR2: SGHNT, YYREEE (reference sequence). The junction had 6 bases not matched to a gene; V was cut back by 4 bases and J by 5 bases. This CDR3 is built from 14 residues. The CDR3 DNA is TGTGCCAGCAGCCCGGACAGGGGAATGTATGGCTACACCTTC. It is translated as CASSPDRGMYGYTF.